This T cell receptor (beta chain) was profiled in a study of T-cell memory formation after mild COVID-19. The CDR3 sequence is 17 residues long. Germline V gene data show CDR1 as SGDLS and CDR2 as YYNGEE. The ends were cut back, 2 bases at V and 0 bases at J, with 15 bases in the middle. One entry per CDR3 protein, called by TCRdb with MiXCR from the 5' RACE reads. The sample holds about 620,000 distinct CDR3 sequences; around 17% are singletons and the top ten take approximately 12%. This clonotype was observed a handful of times. As yet, its antigen is unknown. Overall study findings and caveats: Day 15 to 85 contractors were CD4/CD8 balanced; later expanders leaned CD4+. There was no confirmation that second-wave clones peaking on day 37 were SARS-CoV-2 specific. The CD4+ clones that contracted clustered mainly within CM and EM, and the CD8+ clones concentrated in EMRA.

The receptor comes from an adult woman who had mild COVID-19 (a few samples of this study predate the infection). Cell type and time point are not known. The gene calls are TRBV9 and TRBJ1-3; D is uncertain. Source material: PBMCs or a T cell subset sorted from them (not recorded which). CDR3 coding DNA: TGTGCCAGCAGCGTGGCGGGGTCCGATGTCTCTGGAAACACCATATATTTT. Protein: CASSVAGSDVSGNTIYF.